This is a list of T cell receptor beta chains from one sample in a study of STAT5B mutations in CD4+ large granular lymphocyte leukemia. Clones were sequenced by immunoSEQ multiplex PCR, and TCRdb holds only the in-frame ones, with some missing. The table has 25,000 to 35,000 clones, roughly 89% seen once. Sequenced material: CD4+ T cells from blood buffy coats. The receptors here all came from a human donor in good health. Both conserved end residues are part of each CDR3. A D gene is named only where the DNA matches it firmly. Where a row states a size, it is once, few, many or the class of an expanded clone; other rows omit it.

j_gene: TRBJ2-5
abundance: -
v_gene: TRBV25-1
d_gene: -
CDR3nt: TGTGCCAGCAGTGAATTTAAGGGGACCGGGGCAGAGCAGTACTTC
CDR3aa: CASSEFKGTGAEQYF

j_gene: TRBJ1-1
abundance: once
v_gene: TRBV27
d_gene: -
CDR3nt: TGTGCCAGCAGTTTCCGAGGGACTGAAGCTTTCTTT
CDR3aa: CASSFRGTEAFF

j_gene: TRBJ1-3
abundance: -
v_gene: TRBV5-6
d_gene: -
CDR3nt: TGTGCCAGCAGCTCTCAAAAATTAGGGGGAAACACCATATATTTT
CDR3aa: CASSSQKLGGNTIYF

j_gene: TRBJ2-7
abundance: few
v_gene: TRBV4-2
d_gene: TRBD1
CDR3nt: TGTGCCAGCAGCCAAGGGAACACCCTCTCAGGGGGCCCCCCCTACGAGCAGTACTTC
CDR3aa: CASSQGNTLSGGPPYEQYF

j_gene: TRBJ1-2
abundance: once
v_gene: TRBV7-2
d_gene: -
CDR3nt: TGTGCCAGCAGCTTACGGGGGGCATTCGATGGCTACACCTTC
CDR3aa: CASSLRGAFDGYTF

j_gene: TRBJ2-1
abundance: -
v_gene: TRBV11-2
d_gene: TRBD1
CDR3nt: TGTGCCAGCACCCAGGACAGGGGGGGCGACTGGAGTGAGCAGTTCTTC
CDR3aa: CASTQDRGGDWSEQFF

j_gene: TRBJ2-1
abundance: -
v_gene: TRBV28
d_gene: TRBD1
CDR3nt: TGTGCCAGTTTGTACAGGGGGTCACACAATGAGCAGTTCTTC
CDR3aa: CASLYRGSHNEQFF

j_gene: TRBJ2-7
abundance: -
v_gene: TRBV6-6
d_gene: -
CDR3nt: TGTGCCAGCAGTTACGGGTCTGGGGAAGAAAGCTACGAGCAGTACTTC
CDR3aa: CASSYGSGEESYEQYF

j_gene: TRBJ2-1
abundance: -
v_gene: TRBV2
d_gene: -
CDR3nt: TGTGCCAGCAGGGTACCGGGACCTACATACAATGAGCAGTTCTTC
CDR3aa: CASRVPGPTYNEQFF

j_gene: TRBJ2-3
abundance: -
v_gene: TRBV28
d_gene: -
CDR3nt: TGTGCCAGCAATCTACTGGCATCAGATACGCAGTATTTT
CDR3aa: CASNLLASDTQYF

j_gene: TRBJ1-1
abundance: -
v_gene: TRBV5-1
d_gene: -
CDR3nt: TGCGCCAGCAGCTTCGGGGGGGTACCTGAAGCTTTCTTT
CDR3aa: CASSFGGVPEAFF

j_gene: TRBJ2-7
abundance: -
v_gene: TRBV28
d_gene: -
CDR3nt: TGTGCCAGCAGTTTAGAAGCCAACTTATACGAGCAGTACTTC
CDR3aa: CASSLEANLYEQYF

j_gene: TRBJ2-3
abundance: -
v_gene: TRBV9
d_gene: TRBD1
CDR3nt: TGTGCCAGCAGCGTAGGGGCAGGGGGTGAGAGCACAGATACGCAGTATTTT
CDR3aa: CASSVGAGGESTDTQYF

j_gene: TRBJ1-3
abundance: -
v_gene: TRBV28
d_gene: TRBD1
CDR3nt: TGTGCCAGCAGCCTTCATGGACAGGGACCCATATATTTT
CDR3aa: CASSLHGQGPIYF

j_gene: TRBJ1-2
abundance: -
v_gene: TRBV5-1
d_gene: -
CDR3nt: TGCGCCAGCAGCTTGGCCCCTCCAGGGGACCTTAACTATGGCTACACCTTC
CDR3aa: CASSLAPPGDLNYGYTF

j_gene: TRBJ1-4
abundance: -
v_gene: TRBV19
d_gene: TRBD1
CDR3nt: TGTGCCAGTAGTCTCGGGGACAGAGATAATGAAAAACTGTTTTTT
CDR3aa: CASSLGDRDNEKLFF

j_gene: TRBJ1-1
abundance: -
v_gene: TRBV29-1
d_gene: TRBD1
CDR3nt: TGCAGCGCCGAGACAGGGGCCGCCACTGAAGCTTTCTTT
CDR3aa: CSAETGAATEAFF

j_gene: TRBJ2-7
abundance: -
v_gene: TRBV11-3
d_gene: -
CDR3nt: TGTGCCAGCAGCCACTTAAGGGTCAGCCACCTAAGCTCCTACGAGCAGTACTTC
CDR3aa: CASSHLRVSHLSSYEQYF

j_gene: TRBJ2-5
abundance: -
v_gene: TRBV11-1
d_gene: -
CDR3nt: TGTGCCAGCAGCTTAACACGGACAGCCCAAGAGACCCAGTACTTC
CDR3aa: CASSLTRTAQETQYF

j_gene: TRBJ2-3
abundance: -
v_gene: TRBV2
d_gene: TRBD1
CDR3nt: TGTGCCAGCAGCAAGATAAGGACAGGGAGCACAGATACGCAGTATTTT
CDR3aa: CASSKIRTGSTDTQYF